This T cell receptor beta chain was found in a study of human T cells and chemical hapten exposure. TCRdb fed the RACE reads into MiXCR, producing one record per CDR3 protein. The sample holds tens of thousands of distinct CDR3 sequences; approximately 9.9% are singletons and the top ten take under 2.5%. This clonotype has more than one count but fewer than ten. Its antigen remains unknown. The CDR3 length is 16 residues. The trim removed 6 bases at V and 4 bases at J, leaving 13 bases unmatched. Germline loops: CDR1 SNHLY, CDR2 FYNNEI. General observations from the study: Expanded TCR counts at PT1 went up together with patch test score, a positive correlation.

Time point reported: patch test 2, 6 weeks after DPC sensitization. Treatment defined: therapeutic diphenylcyclopropenone sensitization with weekly scalp DPC. The rearrangement joins TRBV2 to TRBJ2-3; 7 bases are a match to TRBD1. The specimen comprised whole blood, sampled in connection with sensitization to the hapten diphenylcyclopropenone (DPC). The source of this sequence is a man aged 40-49 years with alopecia areata. Some clones in this sample may be carry-over from other donors' samples. In nucleotides, the CDR3 is TGTGCCAGCAGCTTTAGACAGGGTGTCGGTTCAGATACGCAGTATTTT. Protein sequence: CASSFRQGVGSDTQYF.